These 26 T cell receptor beta chains share one sample of origin, sequenced in a study of blood T cells in healthy people across ages. For the second PCR, which ran for 7 to 11 cycles, a sample-barcoded 5' primer and a J-beta primer mix were used. Via MiXCR, TCRdb re-called the 5' RACE reads, giving one row per CDR3 protein. The data contain over 1,200,000 distinct CDR3 sequences, almost 60% of them singletons. The source material was blood. All receptors come from a man between 18 and 29 years old in good health.

The chain employs TRBV6-2 or TRBV6-3 and TRBJ1-5; unclear D gene. Germline V gene sequence: CDR1 MNHEY, CDR2 SVGEGT. This CDR3 comprises 14 residues. The V end lost 2 bases, the J end lost 3 bases, and 8 bases lay between the germline ends. CDR3 sequence (DNA): TGTGCCAGCAGTTACCTTGGCCCCAATCAGCCCCAGCATTTT. It specifies CASSYLGPNQPQHF.

The rearrangement links TRBV28 to TRBJ1-2; TRBD1 matches 7 bases. J lost 2 bases, V lost 2 bases, and 5 bases had no gene match. The CDR3 sequence is 15 residues long. Germline values: CDR1 MDHEN, CDR2 SYDVKM. The CDR3 nucleotides read TGTGCCAGCAGTTTAGGTAGAGGGGGCAACTATGGCTACACCTTC. As protein: CASSLGRGGNYGYTF.

V is TRBV5-1 and J is TRBJ1-1, with D possibly matching TRBD1 (5 bases). Germline-derived CDR1 and CDR2 are SGHRS and YFSETQ. Trimming removed 5 bases at V and 6 bases at J, with 17 bases between. The CDR3 loop spans 14 amino acids. The CDR3, as DNA: TGCGCCAGCAGGCTCCAGGGACGCAACGCTGAAGCTTTCTTT. Encoded protein: CASRLQGRNAEAFF.

CDR3 nucleotides: TGTGCCAGCAGCTCCGTTTCCGGGGGCTACAATGAGCAGTTCTTC. Its protein product is CASSSVSGGYNEQFF. The chain has TRBV7-2 and TRBJ2-1, with D perhaps matching TRBD2 (6 bases). Germline V gene data show CDR1 as SGHTA and CDR2 as FQGNSA. V gave up 4 bases and J gave up 3 bases, with 13 bases separating them. The CDR3 totals 15 residues.

This clonotype was seen once. One junction end does not reproduce the germline sequence, and a read error may be involved. The chain couples TRBV24-1 to TRBJ2-3; D might be TRBD1 (6 bases). CDR1 KGHDR and CDR2 SFDVKD come from the germline V gene. This CDR3 is built from 12 residues. The CDR3 DNA sequence: TGTGCCACCGGACAGAGCATAGATACGCAGTATTTT. It codes for CATGQSIDTQYF.

This clonotype was detected a few times. The chain is built from TRBV5-1 and TRBJ2-3; 9 bases are shared with TRBD1. CDR3 length: 15 amino acids. Germline values: CDR1 SGHRS, CDR2 YFSETQ. J lost 3 bases, V lost 3 bases, and 5 bases had no gene match. In DNA, the CDR3 is TGCGCCAGCAGCTCGGACAGGGGTGGTACAGATACGCAGTATTTT. Protein sequence: CASSSDRGGTDTQYF.

The CDR3 loop is CASTLPELNTEAFF. The CDR3 DNA sequence: TGTGCCAGCACCCTCCCTGAGTTGAACACTGAAGCTTTCTTT. The gene calls are TRBV7-9 and TRBJ1-1; unclear D gene. This CDR3 is 14 amino acids long. CDR1 SEHNR and CDR2 FQNEAQ come from the germline V gene (reference sequence). V gave up 7 bases and J gave up 0 bases, with 12 bases separating them. Using reference TRBV7-9 and TRBJ1-1 for the parts outside the CDR3, the full variable domain is DTGVSQNPRHKITKRGQNVTFRCDPISEHNRLYWYRQTLGQGPEFLTYFQNEAQLEKSRLLSDRFSAERPKGSFSTLEIQRTEQGDSAMYLCASTLPELNTEAFFGQGTRLTVV.

The genes are TRBV11-2 and TRBJ1-1; tentatively, D is TRBD1 (5 bases). CDR1 is SGHAT, CDR2 FQNNGV, per germline. The CDR3 is 17 residues long. The V end was cut by 7 bases, the J end by 0 bases, with 21 bases between. This chain's CDR3 is CASKRQPVGAMNTEAFF. Written as DNA, the CDR3 is TGTGCCAGCAAGAGACAGCCGGTGGGCGCGATGAACACTGAAGCTTTCTTT.

The CDR3 sequence: CASSDNVPGQGMTQYF. The DNA for the CDR3 is TGTGCCAGCAGTGACAATGTCCCGGGACAGGGAATGACCCAGTACTTC. The chain employs TRBV6-1 and TRBJ2-4; 9 bases align to TRBD1. The tail of the sequence fits TRBJ2-5 better, so the J call may be wrong. Germline V gene sequence: CDR1 MNHNS, CDR2 SASEGT. This CDR3 has 16 amino acids.

The chain carries TRBV12-3 or TRBV12-4 and TRBJ2-7, with 9 positions matching TRBD1. V shed 6 bases and J 3 bases; nucleotides not matched to a gene: 9. The CDR3 has 15 residues. The CDR3 sequence is CASSASGTGYYEQYF. CDR3 in DNA: TGTGCCAGCAGCGCCTCAGGGACAGGGTACTACGAGCAGTACTTC.

This clonotype was observed a handful of times. This sequence joins TRBV11-2 and TRBJ2-5; 9 bases are a match to TRBD1. CDR1 is SGHAT, CDR2 FQNNGV, per germline. CDR3 length: 17 amino acids. V was clipped by 2 bases and J by 2 bases; unmatched bases: 9. CDR3 sequence (DNA): TGTGCCAGCAGCTTATCGACAGGGGGTTACCCTCAAGAGACCCAGTACTTC. As protein: CASSLSTGGYPQETQYF.

V and J are TRBV5-1 and TRBJ2-2, with D possibly TRBD1 on 6 matching bases. CDR3 length equals 17 residues. The ends were cut back, 1 base at V and 6 bases at J, with 19 bases in the middle. CDR1 is SGHRS, CDR2 YFSETQ, per germline. In DNA form, the CDR3 reads TGCGCCAGCAGCTTGTCGATGGGCCAGGGGTTACCCGGGGAGCTGTTTTTT. This translates into CASSLSMGQGLPGELFF.

This rearrangement joins TRBV7-2 to TRBJ2-7; weak D call: TRBD1 (6 bases). V lost 5 bases and J lost 5, with 13 bases in between. The germline CDR1 and CDR2 sequences are SGHTA and FQGNSA. The CDR3 covers 13 residues. CDR3 in amino acids: CASSPDSSDEQYF. For the CDR3, the DNA is TGTGCCAGCAGCCCGGACAGTTCCGACGAGCAGTACTTC.

The table lists this clonotype with a few counts. The chain combines TRBV4-3 with TRBJ2-7; 10 nucleotides align to TRBD2. The germline V gene encodes CDR1 LGHNA and CDR2 YSLEER. The CDR3 consists of 15 residues. Germline trimming cut 0 bases from V and 4 bases from J; bases unmatched to any gene: 3. CDR3 loop: CASSQDSGGRYEQYF. CDR3 in DNA: TGCGCCAGCAGCCAAGATAGCGGGGGGAGGTACGAGCAGTACTTC.

This rearrangement joins TRBV20-1 to TRBJ2-7; 7 bases fit TRBD1. This CDR3 region has 13 residues. CDR1 is DFQATT, CDR2 SNEGSKA, per germline (reference sequence). The V gene end was trimmed by 5 bases and the J gene end by 1 base; junction bases not matched to a gene: 5. CDR3 amino acids: CSADDRVSYEQYF. The DNA for the CDR3 is TGCAGTGCTGATGACAGGGTATCCTACGAGCAGTACTTC.

The table lists this clonotype with many counts. The chain joins TRBV28 to TRBJ2-7, with TRBD2 as a possible D gene (6 bases). The germline gives CDR1 MDHEN, CDR2 SYDVKM. V lost 4 bases, J lost 3 bases, and 7 bases lay in between. This CDR3 spans 12 amino acids. Here the CDR3 DNA reads TGTGCCAGCAGTTCGGGACTCTACGAGCAGTACTTC. This codes for CASSSGLYEQYF.

The V gene is TRBV18, the J gene TRBJ2-2; 9 bases are a match to TRBD1. V was pared by 5 bases and J by 5 bases, with 6 bases of the junction left unmatched. The CDR3 is 15 amino acids. Germline V lookup: CDR1 KGHSH, CDR2 LQKENI. The CDR3 is CASSSTTGGTGELFF. The CDR3 bases are TGTGCCAGCTCATCAACGACAGGGGGAACCGGGGAGCTGTTTTTT.

V is TRBV7-9 and J is TRBJ1-2, with D possibly being TRBD1 (5 bases). With 5 bases removed from V and 8 bases from J, the gap between germline ends came to 15 bases. Germline assignment: CDR1 SEHNR and CDR2 FQNEAQ (reference sequence). The CDR3 contains 13 residues. CDR3 DNA sequence: TGTGCCAGCAGCCTCGGGGCAGCGGAGGGCTACACCTTC. Its protein product is CASSLGAAEGYTF.

The chain links TRBV20-1 to TRBJ2-7; 7 bases line up with TRBD1. The CDR3 contains 13 residues. The V segment lost 6 bases and the J segment 12 bases; nucleotides outside the gene matches: 17. Germline V CDR1 and CDR2: DFQATT, SNEGSKA (reference sequence). Written as DNA, the CDR3 is TGCAGTGCGCCCCGGGACAGCGGAATGGGGCCGTACTTC. Translating it yields CSAPRDSGMGPYF.

V and J are TRBV4-3 and TRBJ2-3; 7 nucleotides align to TRBD2. Germline-derived CDR1 and CDR2 are LGHNA and YSLEER. The CDR3 is 18 residues long. V was clipped by 4 bases and J by 1 base; unmatched bases: 14. The chain's CDR3 is CASSPETPRLARTDTQYF. CDR3 in DNA: TGCGCCAGCAGCCCCGAAACTCCCAGACTAGCCCGCACAGATACGCAGTATTTT.

This clonotype was detected a few times. The CDR3 nucleotides read TGTGCCAAAAAGGTAGGGGACACTGAGATGGATACGCAGTATTTT. The encoded protein is CAKKVGDTEMDTQYF. The V and J genes are TRBV10-3 and TRBJ2-3; maybe TRBD1 (6 bases). The V gene's germline CDR1 is ENHRY and CDR2 SYGVKD. CDR3 length equals 15 residues. Trimming left V 10 bases short and J 6 bases short, with 23 bases between.

The rearrangement uses TRBV11-2 and TRBJ2-7; 7 nucleotides line up with TRBD1. This CDR3 is 15 amino acids long. Germline V lookup: CDR1 SGHAT, CDR2 FQNNGV. The V and J ends lost 0 bases and 4 bases, in that order; junction bases with no gene match: 6. The CDR3 DNA reads as TGTGCCAGCAGCTTAGAGAGGGGGCGTTCGTACGAGCAGTACTTC. This encodes CASSLERGRSYEQYF.

The chain recombines TRBV7-9 with TRBJ1-2, with 8 bases fitting TRBD1. This CDR3 is 14 amino acids long. Germline CDR1 reads SEHNR; CDR2 reads FQNEAQ (reference sequence). With 4 bases clipped from V and 6 bases from J, the junction kept 7 bases outside the gene matches. DNA of the CDR3: TGTGCCAGCAGCTACCCGGGACAGGAAGATGGCTACACCTTC. Protein: CASSYPGQEDGYTF.

V is TRBV28 and J is TRBJ2-5, with 12 bases lining up with TRBD2. CDR3 length: 23 amino acids. Germline CDR1 reads MDHEN; CDR2 reads SYDVKM. After removal of 6 bases from V and 5 bases from J, the junction contained 31 bases not matched to a gene. CDR3 amino acids: CASSPPTGINFRSGLAGNETQYF. DNA for the CDR3: TGTGCCAGCAGCCCTCCGACAGGGATCAATTTTCGCTCCGGACTAGCGGGGAATGAGACCCAGTACTTC.

There are a few counts of this clonotype. This chain joins TRBV4-1 and TRBJ2-5, with D unclear. CDR3 size: 15 residues. The germline gives CDR1 MGHRA, CDR2 YSYEKL. The germline V and J ends were trimmed by 1 base and 11 bases, with 20 bases remaining between them. The chain's CDR3 is CASSQAHTSYGEQYF. The CDR3 DNA reads TGCGCCAGCAGCCAAGCCCACACATCTTACGGAGAGCAGTACTTC.

This chain joins TRBV27 and TRBJ1-1; no clear D. Germline V gene lookup returns CDR1 MNHEY and CDR2 SMNVEV (reference sequence). Between the trimmed V and J ends, which lost 0 bases and 0 bases, there was a span of 8 bases. The CDR3 sequence is 15 residues long. CDR3 coding DNA: TGTGCCAGCAGTTTATCAGGACTGATGAACACTGAAGCTTTCTTT. It yields the protein CASSLSGLMNTEAFF.